This T cell receptor beta chain was captured in a study of regulatory T cells in long-lasting Graves disease. At the level of the study: Persistence in Graves' disease denoted antithyroid drug use beyond 5 years alongside positive TSH receptor antibodies.

Note on this clonotype: Antigen unknown.

Germline values: CDR1 LGHNT, CDR2 FRNRAP. V was trimmed by 4 bases and J by 2 bases, leaving 9 bases between them. This CDR3 is built from 14 residues. Findings and limits, study-wide: The study found lower TCR diversity in persistent Graves' patients than in newly diagnosed ones.

Time point indicated: persistent/refractory GD, antithyroid drugs over 5 years with positive TRAb. The authors made the TCR library using RNA they extracted from PBMCs. Construction of TCR beta libraries relied on iRepertoire HTBI primers and on Arm-PCR targeting CDR3 regions. TCRdb ran MiXCR on the multiplex PCR reads and lists one entry per CDR3 protein. Here the sample spans hundreds of thousands of distinct CDR3 sequences, around 20% being singletons. The V call is TRBV12-5, the J call TRBJ2-1; D gene unclear. The clonotype originates from a female donor with Graves disease. This sample comprised peripheral blood mononuclear cells (PBMCs), obtained when the disease was refractory, from a patient treated with antithyroid drugs. The DNA of the CDR3 is TGTGCTAGTGGTTCTGGCGGAACCTACAATGAGCAGTTCTTC. This translates into CASGSGGTYNEQFF. The variable domain in full, completed from reference TRBV12-5 and TRBJ2-1, reads DARVTQTPRHKVTEMGQEVTMRCQPILGHNTVFWYRQTMMQGLELLAYFRNRAPLDDSGMPKDRFSAEMPDATLATLKIQPSEPRDSAVYFCASGSGGTYNEQFFGPGTRLTVL.